The clone carrying this TCR beta chain was seen repeatedly, ten times or more. Study processing details: Estimation of nucleated cell counts relied on the amplification of reference gene primers. Only in-frame clones appear in the TCRdb table, and some are missing; sequencing was by immunoSEQ multiplex PCR. The V and J calls and the clone size are those of that table, but D and trimming were determined from the DNA. Here the sample spans about 210,000 clones, almost 85% being singletons. This specimen belongs to a study of blood T cell repertoires in COVID-19. At the level of the study: COVID-19 samples from acute and convalescent phases originated in the United States, Italy and Spain. PBMCs, B-cell-depleted T cells, or T cells provided the cDNA or gDNA that made up the material.

The CDR3 sequence is 18 residues long. Germline CDR1 and CDR2: SNHLY and FYNNEI. Trimming removed 10 bases at V and 0 bases at J, with 22 bases between. J is TRBJ2-6 and V is TRBV2; perhaps TRBD1 as D (8 bases). The clonotype was recovered from a woman in her thirties or forties with acute or convalescent COVID-19. The specimen sequenced was peripheral blood. The CDR3 coding sequence is TGTGCCACCACAGGGGGGGCCATGTCAATCTCTGGGGCCAACGTCCTGACTTTC. This codes for CATTGGAMSISGANVLTF.